This T cell receptor (beta chain) appears in the sequencing data of a study of blood T cell repertoires in COVID-19. TCRdb's table, derived via immunoSEQ multiplex PCR, lists solely in-frame clones and lacks some. The sample has under 300,000 clones, 80% to 90% seen once. V lost 4 bases, J lost 15 bases, and 19 bases lay in between. The germline V gene encodes CDR1 MNHEY and CDR2 SMNVEV (reference sequence). The CDR3 sequence is 13 residues long. The rearrangement uses TRBV27 and TRBJ2-1; D may be TRBD1 (6 bases). The receptor comes from a woman under 30 who had recovered from COVID-19. The specimen was PBMCs or T cells enriched from blood (not recorded which). The CDR3 loop is CASSSISGVFTFF. The CDR3, as DNA: TGTGCCAGCAGTTCAATATCAGGGGTCTTCACGTTCTTC.